Listed below are T cell receptor beta chains from one sample, sequenced in a study of T cell responses to AZD1222 COVID-19 vaccine. Generated by immunoSEQ multiplex PCR, the TCRdb table keeps only in-frame clones and is missing some. The repertoire holds around 73,000 clones, with 85% to 90% as singletons. The source was peripheral blood, collected 28 days after the second AZD1222 dose. These receptors originate from an adult who received the AZD1222 COVID-19 vaccine. CDR3s include the opening cysteine and the closing phenylalanine or tryptophan. D genes are given only for firm matches.

>.|TRBJ2-3|TRBV19
CASSIDGANTDTQYF
>.|TRBJ2-1|TRBV7-3
CASSLLRVSEQFF
>.|TRBJ1-5|TRBV10-3
CAISEGTINQPQHF
>.|TRBJ1-2|TRBV24-1
CATSDPGPNYGYTF
>.|TRBJ2-2|TRBV19
CASSRDPNTGELFF
>TRBD2|TRBJ2-7|TRBV28
CASSLPGLAYEQYF
>TRBD1|TRBJ1-1|TRBV6-7
CASSSGQSNTEAFF
>TRBD2|TRBJ2-4|TRBV2
CASSGPGTSGNIQYF
>.|TRBJ1-3|TRBV10-3
CAITDSSGNTIYF
>.|TRBJ1-2|TRBV7-2
CASSLVGQTNYGYTF
>.|TRBJ2-2|TRBV24-1
CATSDLNAGRGTGELFF
>.|TRBJ2-7|TRBV30
CAWREEGWGNGYEQYF
>TRBD1|TRBJ1-1|TRBV19
CASTTGFEAFF
>.|TRBJ1-4|TRBV19
CASSSGNEKLFF
>TRBD1|TRBJ1-2|TRBV11-3
CASSDRGKLYGYTF
>.|TRBJ1-4|TRBV2
CASSEGGALDEKLFF
>.|TRBJ2-2|TRBV29-1
CTVTGRDTGELFF
>.|TRBJ1-1|TRBV11-3
CASSLGHGNTEAFF
>.|TRBJ2-5|TRBV27
CASSLKWTQETQYF
>.|TRBJ2-1|TRBV9
CASSVEGNRANEQFF
>.|TRBJ1-6|TRBV21-1
CASSNRRDRDDSPLHF
>TRBD1|TRBJ2-2|TRBV7-8
CASSLTGANTGELFF